This T cell receptor beta chain appears in the sequencing data of a study of naive and memory T cell subsets (TCRdb year 2017). With respect to the entire study: Sorted naive and memory T cell subsets from peripheral blood were analyzed in the study using a UMI-based, open-source pipeline for TCR alpha and beta sequencing. RNA was DNase-treated and reverse transcribed with TCR constant-region primers, mostly using SuperScript III. The functional CMV T cell responses agreed completely with IgG serology results. Findings and caveats that apply to the study as a whole: Each clonotype was defined as a single alpha or beta chain sequence rather than as a paired alpha/beta receptor. A few larger clonotypes were present in naive repertoires, especially CD8 naive repertoires, and these clonotypes were possibly memory cells re-expressing CD45RA. In both CD4 and CD8 cells, going from naive through CM, EM and EMRA, the Gini index went up while Shannon and inverse Simpson diversity went down. The repertoire findings for the naive and memory subsets could not be validated against a ground truth because none was available. TCR abundance followed a power law with an exponent that was different for naive and memory subsets but consistent across the three individuals. RNA-based TCR counts may be influenced by expression changes linked to T cell activation and differentiation. Following error correction, more than 85% of naive TCR sequences occurred only once, which made naive abundance distributions much steeper than those of memory subsets.

V loses 3 bases at its end and J loses 4 bases; junction bases beyond the gene matches: 9. Based on the germline V gene (reference sequence), the CDR1 and CDR2 sequences are PRHDT and FYEKMQ. The CDR3 holds 17 amino acids from the cysteine to the phenylalanine. Just CDR3 DNA is preserved here, 51 bases in frame from base 1. From the second PCR step on, the TCR alpha and beta chain libraries were amplified in separate reactions. Donor CMV status was determined by IFNgamma production from CD4+ T cells after overnight stimulation of fresh PBMCs with CMV viral lysate. Miltenyi beads were used first to positively select CD4 T cells, and CD8 T cells were then positively selected from the CD4-negative fraction. After staining for CD3, CD4, CD8, CD45RA, CD27 and a live/dead dye, cells were sorted on a BD Aria II into four subsets based on CD45RA and CD27. A few healthy volunteers provided blood, and each donor's sample was split into CD4 and CD8 T cells and then further divided into four differentiation subsets. Approximately 120 ml of peripheral blood was collected from each donor, and PBMC were isolated by Ficoll-Paque PLUS density-gradient centrifugation. Sorted cells were lysed in RLT buffer, and RNA was extracted with a Qiagen RNeasy kit and stored at -80°C.

The method behind the library was UMI-ligation and nested PCR. To cover both TRBC1 and TRBC2, the beta constant-region primer consisted of an equimolar mix of two oligonucleotides. Four rounds of PCR were used to amplify ligated cDNA, with nested alpha and beta constant-region primers being used together with the SP2 primer. A single-stranded oligonucleotide containing the SP2 primer and a 12-nucleotide UMI was joined to the 3' end of the cDNA by T4 RNA ligase 1. The ligation reaction was kept at 16 degrees C for 20-24 hours. PCR2 was usually performed as a SYBR Green qPCR and halted at a preset threshold so that over-amplification would not occur. Apart from the first purification, every purification step used Agencourt AMPure XP magnetic beads. Library amounts were measured by Qubit and library quality was assessed on a TapeStation, where the main peak was expected at around 650 bp. The pooled libraries were sequenced on an Illumina MiSeq using v2 2x251 paired-end kits, which usually yielded roughly 0.85-2.2 million reads per sample. Each sample's library went into the pool at about 4.1 nM, and roughly 5-7.5% PhiX was added to help with cluster recognition. Regarding the original processing steps: FASTQ reads processed by Demultiplexor were assigned V and J genes by Decombinator through tag matching that tolerated a single base-pair mismatch. UMIs were used by Collapsinator to correct both sequencing errors and frequency errors arising from PCR heterogeneity. CDR3Translator translated TCRs and extracted CDR3s from the conserved cysteine to the FGXG phenylalanine, flagging non-productive sequences. Gini, Shannon entropy and inverse Simpson indices were calculated on repertoires that had been subsampled to equal numbers of UMI-defined TCRs. Clonotype abundance distributions were fitted to a power law by maximum likelihood within the linear range. For one naive CD8 sample, the pipeline and MIGEC produced similar UMI counts, unique TCR numbers and clonal distributions. In one analysis, naive TCRs that were also found in any memory subset of the same donor were excluded from the naive repertoire. A set of 7,322 CMV-associated CDR3 sequences, compiled from VDJdb and a published dataset, was used to search the repertoires. TCRdb reprocessed the public reads (quality trimming at Q25 with fastp, clone calling with MiXCR) and kept in-frame beta chains. Identical CDR3 proteins give one entry, which carries the most common genes and DNA. It is TCRdb's table, rather than the study itself, that gives the V and J calls and clone size. A total of under 150,000 distinct CDR3 sequences appear in this sample, 15% to 20% of them only once. The ten largest clones add up to about 0.57% of the sample.

As regards this clonotype: Its antigen target is currently unknown. Base qualities were left out, and no much larger clone turns up one base away.

The sample consisted of naive CD8+ T cells from blood. The sample's cell subset or site label, in plain terms: naive T cells, CD45RA high CD27+. The clonotype was recovered from a human donor in good health. The chain is assembled from TRBV13 and TRBJ1-2, and 12 bases in between align with TRBD1. The CDR3 reads CASSFSGTGGIIYGYTF. The DNA sequence is given as TGTGCCAGCAGCTTTTCCGGGACAGGGGGCATTATCTATGGCTACACCTTC. When the CDR3 is completed using the reference TRBV13 and TRBJ1-2 genes on either side, the full variable domain is AAGVIQSPRHLIKEKRETATLKCYPIPRHDTVYWYQQGPGQDPQFLISFYEKMQSDKGSIPDRFSAQQFSDYHSELNMSSLELGDSALYFCASSFSGTGGIIYGYTFGSGTRLTVV.